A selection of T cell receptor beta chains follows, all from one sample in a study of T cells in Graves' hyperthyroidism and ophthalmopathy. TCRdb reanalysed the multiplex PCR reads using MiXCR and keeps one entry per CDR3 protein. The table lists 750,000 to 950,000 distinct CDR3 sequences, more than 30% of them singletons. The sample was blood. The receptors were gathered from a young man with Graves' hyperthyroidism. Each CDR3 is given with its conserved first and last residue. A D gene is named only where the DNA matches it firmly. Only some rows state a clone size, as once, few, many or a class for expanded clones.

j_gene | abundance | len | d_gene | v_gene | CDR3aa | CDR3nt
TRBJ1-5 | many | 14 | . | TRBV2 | CASNGGASNQPQHF | TGTGCCAGCAATGGAGGGGCTAGCAATCAGCCCCAGCATTTT
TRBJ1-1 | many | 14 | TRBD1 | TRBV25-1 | CASSEDRGSTEAFF | TGTGCCAGCAGTGAAGACAGGGGTTCTACTGAAGCTTTCTTT
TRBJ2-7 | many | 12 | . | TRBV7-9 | CASSHGPYEQYF | TGTGCCAGCAGTCACGGACCCTACGAGCAGTACTTC
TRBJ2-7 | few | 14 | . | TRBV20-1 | CSAHGGKGGNEQYF | TGCAGTGCCCATGGAGGGAAGGGCGGCAACGAGCAGTACTTC
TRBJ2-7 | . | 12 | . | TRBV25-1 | CASSPGRVEQYF | TGTGCCAGCTCACCAGGGCGGGTCGAGCAGTACTTC
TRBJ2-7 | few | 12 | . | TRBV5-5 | CASSSPADEQYF | TGTGCCAGCAGCTCCCCGGCCGACGAGCAGTACTTC
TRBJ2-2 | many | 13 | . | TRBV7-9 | CASSSGGAGELFF | TGTGCCAGCAGCTCAGGAGGGGCCGGGGAGCTGTTTTTT
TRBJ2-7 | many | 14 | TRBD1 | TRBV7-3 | CASSSTGGTYEQYF | TGTGCCAGCAGCTCCACAGGGGGGACCTACGAGCAGTACTTC
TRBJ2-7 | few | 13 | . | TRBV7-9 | CASREGPTYEQYF | TGTGCCAGCAGGGAGGGTCCCACCTACGAGCAGTACTTC
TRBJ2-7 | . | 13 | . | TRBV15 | CATRGQGRDEQYF | TGTGCCACCCGGGGGCAGGGAAGAGACGAGCAGTACTTC
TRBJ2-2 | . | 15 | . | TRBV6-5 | CASSHGGLNTGELFF | TGTGCCAGCAGCCACGGGGGATTGAACACCGGGGAGCTGTTTTTT
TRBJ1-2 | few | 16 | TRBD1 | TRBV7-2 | CASSFSIGQGAAGYTF | TGTGCCAGCAGCTTCTCTATTGGACAGGGAGCGGCGGGCTACACCTTC
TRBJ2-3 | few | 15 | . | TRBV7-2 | CASSLRGTNTDTQYF | TGTGCCAGCAGCTTACGCGGGACCAACACAGATACGCAGTATTTT
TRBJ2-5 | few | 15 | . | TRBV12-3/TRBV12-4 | CASSLGGQLQETQYF | TGTGCCAGCAGTTTGGGCGGACAGCTCCAAGAGACCCAGTACTTC
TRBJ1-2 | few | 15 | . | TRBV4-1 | CASSQARGSNYGYTF | TGCGCCAGCAGCCAAGCCCGGGGGTCGAACTATGGCTACACCTTC
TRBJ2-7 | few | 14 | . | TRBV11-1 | CASSLRTPPYEQYF | TGTGCCAGCAGCTTAAGGACACCCCCCTACGAGCAGTACTTC
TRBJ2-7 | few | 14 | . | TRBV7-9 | CASSSPQGWNEQYF | TGTGCCAGCAGCTCACCTCAGGGGTGGAACGAGCAGTACTTC
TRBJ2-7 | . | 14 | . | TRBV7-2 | CASSLERLSPVWYF | TGTGCCAGCAGCTTAGAGAGACTATCCCCCGTCTGGTACTTC
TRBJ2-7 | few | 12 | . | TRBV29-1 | CSVGESTYEQYF | TGCAGCGTGGGTGAGTCGACCTACGAGCAGTACTTC
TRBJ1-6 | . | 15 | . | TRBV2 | CASSHPGGAESPLHF | TGTGCCAGCAGTCACCCGGGGGGGGCGGAATCACCCCTCCACTTT
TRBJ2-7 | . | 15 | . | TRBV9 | CASSQDLRGSYEQYF | TGTGCCAGCAGCCAAGATCTACGAGGGAGCTACGAGCAGTACTTC
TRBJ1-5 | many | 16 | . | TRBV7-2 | CASSSGIGQDFQPQHF | TGTGCCAGCAGCTCAGGAATTGGCCAGGACTTTCAGCCCCAGCATTTT
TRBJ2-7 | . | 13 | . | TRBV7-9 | CASSPHTSYEQYF | TGTGCCAGCAGCCCCCACACGTCCTACGAGCAGTACTTC
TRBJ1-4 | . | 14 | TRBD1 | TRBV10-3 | CAISVGTGDEKLFF | TGTGCCATCAGTGTGGGGACAGGGGACGAAAAACTGTTTTTT
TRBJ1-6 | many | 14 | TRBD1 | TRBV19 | CASSPGTGESPLHF | TGTGCCAGTAGTCCCGGGACAGGGGAGTCACCCCTCCACTTT
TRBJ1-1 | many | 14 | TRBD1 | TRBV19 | CASSVTGSVTEAFF | TGTGCCAGTAGTGTGACAGGGAGCGTCACTGAAGCTTTCTTT
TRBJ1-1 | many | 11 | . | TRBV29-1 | CSAETYTEAFF | TGCAGCGCTGAGACTTACACTGAAGCTTTCTTT
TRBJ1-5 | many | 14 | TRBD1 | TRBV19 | CASSRDRVNQPQHF | TGTGCCAGTAGCAGGGACAGGGTCAATCAGCCCCAGCATTTT
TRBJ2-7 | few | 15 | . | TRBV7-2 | CASSGPRDIPYEQYF | TGTGCCAGCAGCGGCCCGCGGGACATCCCCTACGAGCAGTACTTC
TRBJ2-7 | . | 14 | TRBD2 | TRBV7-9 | CASSRSGRFYEQYF | TGTGCCAGCAGCCGCAGCGGGAGGTTCTACGAGCAGTACTTC
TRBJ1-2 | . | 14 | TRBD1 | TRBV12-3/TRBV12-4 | CASSQDRGKRGYTF | TGTGCCAGCAGTCAAGACAGGGGCAAAAGAGGCTACACCTTC
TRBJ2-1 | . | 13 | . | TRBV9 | CASCSGPYNEQFF | TGTGCCAGTTGCAGCGGGCCTTACAATGAGCAGTTCTTC
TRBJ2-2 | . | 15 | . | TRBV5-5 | CASSLVSGATGELFF | TGTGCCAGCAGCTTAGTGTCAGGGGCTACCGGGGAGCTGTTTTTT
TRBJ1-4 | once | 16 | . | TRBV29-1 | CSVRAGSFATNEKLFF | TGCAGCGTCCGGGCGGGGAGCTTCGCAACTAATGAAAAACTGTTTTTT
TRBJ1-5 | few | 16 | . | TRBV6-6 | CASSYSDGQNNQPQHF | TGTGCCAGCAGTTACTCGGACGGGCAGAACAATCAGCCCCAGCATTTT
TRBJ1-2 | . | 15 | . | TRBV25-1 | CASSDPDRANYGYTF | TGTGCCAGCAGTGACCCCGACAGAGCTAACTATGGCTACACCTTC
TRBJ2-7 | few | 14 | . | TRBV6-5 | CASSYSADSYEQYF | TGTGCCAGCAGTTACTCGGCCGACTCCTACGAGCAGTACTTC
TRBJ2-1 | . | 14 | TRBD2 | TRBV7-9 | CASSVTSGSHEQFF | TGTGCCAGCAGCGTGACTAGCGGGAGTCATGAGCAGTTCTTC
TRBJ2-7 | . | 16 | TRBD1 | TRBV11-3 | CASSKAPTGSSYEQYF | TGTGCCAGCAGCAAGGCGCCGACAGGGAGCTCCTACGAGCAGTACTTC
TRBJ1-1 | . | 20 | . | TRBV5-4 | CASSLRAGLAEGPMNTEAFF | TGTGCCAGCAGCTTGAGGGCCGGGCTCGCGGAGGGCCCCATGAACACTGAAGCTTTCTTT
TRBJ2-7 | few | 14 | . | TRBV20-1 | CSARDRSEGYEQYF | TGCAGTGCTAGAGATCGCTCGGAGGGGTACGAGCAGTACTTC
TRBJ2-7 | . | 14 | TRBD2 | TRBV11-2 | CATQFGLDSYEQYF | TGTGCCACCCAGTTCGGACTAGATTCCTACGAGCAGTACTTC
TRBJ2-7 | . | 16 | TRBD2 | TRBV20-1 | CSALGRPSGDRGEQYF | TGCAGTGCTCTAGGGCGGCCTAGCGGGGACCGAGGAGAGCAGTACTTC
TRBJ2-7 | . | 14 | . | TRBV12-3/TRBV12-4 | CASTPGLLAYEQYF | TGTGCCAGCACCCCGGGGCTCTTAGCCTACGAGCAGTACTTC
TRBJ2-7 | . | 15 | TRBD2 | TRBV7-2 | CASSLVRGGSYEQYF | TGTGCCAGCAGCTTAGTACGGGGGGGCTCCTACGAGCAGTACTTC
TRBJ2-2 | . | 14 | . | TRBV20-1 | CSAKLRTATGEPFF | TGCAGTGCAAAGCTAAGGACAGCTACCGGGGAGCCGTTTTTT
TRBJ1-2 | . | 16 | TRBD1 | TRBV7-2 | CASSPGTGGSNYGYTF | TGTGCCAGCAGTCCCGGGACAGGGGGTTCTAACTATGGCTACACCTTC